A selection of T cell receptor beta chains follows, all from one sample in a study of cytomegalovirus exposure and HLA in healthy donors. Sequencing used immunoSEQ multiplex PCR; TCRdb keeps in-frame clones, though not all of them. This table lists approximately 93,000 clones. The sequencing input was PBMCs. The receptors stem from a woman under 40 in good health and CMV-seronegative. CDR3s leave out the opening cysteine and the closing phenylalanine or tryptophan.

CDR3 protein	V gene
SGAGQGMNTEAF	TRBV29-1
ASSSGRGAYEQY	TRBV5-1
ASSSNGETQY	TRBV28
ASGFGPGTGYMNTEAF	TRBV27
ASSRGGEGAEQF	TRBV5-4
ASSLGQNTEAF	TRBV27
ASSEQGGNTEAF	TRBV7-4
AIRQGSTEAF	TRBV10-3
ASSWAPGTQNTEAF	TRBV5-1
ALSTGTEAF	TRBV19
ASRSGSGVQETQY	TRBV5-4
ATERGGLNTEAF	TRBV28
ASSQDRGDYEQY	TRBV11-1
ASSPSGRADNEQF	TRBV9
ASILGQNYGYT	TRBV2
ASSLVFVGQAPWETQY	TRBV7-2